These 26 T cell receptor beta chains originate from one sample sequenced in a study of T cell changes during pregnancy in multiple sclerosis. Assay used: immunoSEQ multiplex PCR; TCRdb lists only in-frame clones, some missing. This table has tens of thousands of clones, roughly 92% appearing once. Sample: peripheral blood, taken in the second trimester of pregnancy. The receptors here all came from a female donor with multiple sclerosis, enrolled in a pregnancy study.

This clone was observed a handful of times. The chain joins TRBV15 to TRBJ2-5, with 11 positions matching TRBD2. The CDR3 extends over 20 amino acids. CDR1 and CDR2 from the germline V gene are LNHNV and YYDKDF (reference sequence). With 1 base clipped from V and 0 bases from J, the junction kept 13 bases outside the gene matches. Here the CDR3 DNA reads TGTGCCACCAGCAGAGGGGCTAGCGGGGGGCTCTCCACGTACCAAGAGACCCAGTACTTC. Protein sequence: CATSRGASGGLSTYQETQYF.

The chain carries TRBV6-6 and TRBJ2-1; 10 positions agree with TRBD2. CDR1 is MNHNY, CDR2 SVGAGI, per germline (reference sequence). V trimming: 0 bases; J trimming: 8 bases; junction bases outside the gene matches: 7. CDR3 length: 16 amino acids. The CDR3 sequence: CASSYSGLARSDEQFF. Written as DNA, the CDR3 is TGTGCCAGCAGTTACTCGGGACTAGCGCGCTCCGATGAGCAGTTCTTC.

The chain has TRBV19 and TRBJ1-5; D unresolved. Germline CDR1 and CDR2: LNHDA and SQIVND (reference sequence). V was shortened by 1 base and J by 0 bases, with 7 bases between the two germline ends. The CDR3 totals 15 residues. The DNA for the CDR3 is TGTGCCAGTAGTATAGCCCTGTATAGCAATCAGCCCCAGCATTTT. Protein product: CASSIALYSNQPQHF.

The chain uses TRBV19 and TRBJ1-5, with D maybe TRBD1 (6 bases). Trimming stripped 10 bases from V and 0 bases from J, with 16 bases between. The germline CDR1 and CDR2 sequences are LNHDA and SQIVND (reference sequence). This CDR3 contains 15 residues. CDR3 in amino acids: CATRFQGISNQPQHF. The DNA for the CDR3 is TGTGCCACCAGATTCCAGGGGATTAGCAATCAGCCCCAGCATTTT.

The genes are TRBV14 and TRBJ2-6, with D possibly being TRBD2 (6 bases). The CDR3 has 15 residues. V was trimmed by 4 bases and J by 2 bases, leaving 9 bases between them. CDR1 is SGHDN and CDR2 is FVKESK in the germline V gene. In DNA form, the CDR3 reads TGTGCCAGCAGCCTTCGGACTACTGGGGCCAACGTCCTGACTTTC. This encodes CASSLRTTGANVLTF.

V gene TRBV28 combines with J gene TRBJ2-1, with TRBD2 matching 8 bases. V shed 5 bases, J shed 7 bases, and the junction held 7 bases outside the gene matches. This CDR3 region has 14 residues. Germline loops: CDR1 MDHEN, CDR2 SYDVKM. CDR3 coding DNA: TGTGCCAGCAGTGCCGGGACTAGGGTGAATGAGCAGTTCTTC. Translated, it gives CASSAGTRVNEQFF.

The chain uses TRBV6-5 and TRBJ2-7, with 9 bases lining up with TRBD2. Germline CDR1 is MNHEY and CDR2 is SVGAGI. The V gene end was trimmed by 5 bases and the J gene end by 2 bases; junction bases not matched to a gene: 1. The CDR3 totals 13 residues. CDR3 residues: CASSLAGTYEQYF. The CDR3 DNA is TGTGCCAGCAGTCTAGCGGGAACCTACGAGCAGTACTTC.

The chain has TRBV5-1 and TRBJ1-4; TRBD1 aligns across 7 bases. Trimming took 1 base from V and 7 from J; bases not matched to a gene: 7. This CDR3 comprises 15 residues. Germline-derived CDR1 and CDR2 are SGHRS and YFSETQ. CDR3 amino acids: CASSLSRGRGEKLFF. The CDR3 nucleotides are TGCGCCAGCAGCTTGTCGAGGGGGCGAGGTGAAAAACTGTTTTTT.

Here the CDR3 DNA reads TGTGCCAGCAGCGTAGCGGGGGGACGCACAGATACGCAGTATTTT. Translation gives CASSVAGGRTDTQYF. This chain uses TRBV6-4 with TRBJ2-3, with 10 bases fitting TRBD2. With 6 bases clipped from V and 1 base from J, the junction kept 4 bases outside the gene matches. The CDR3 sequence is 15 residues long. Per the germline V gene, CDR1 is MRHNA and CDR2 is SNTAGT.

V gene TRBV9 combines with J gene TRBJ2-7; D remains unclear. The CDR3 extends over 14 amino acids. Deletions cut 2 bases from V and 4 bases from J, with 13 bases between. The germline CDR1 and CDR2 sequences are SGDLS and YYNGEE. The CDR3: CASSVGVAGYEQYF. The CDR3 DNA sequence: TGTGCCAGCAGCGTCGGAGTAGCTGGGTACGAGCAGTACTTC.

The chain combines TRBV9 with TRBJ2-5; 15 positions match TRBD2. J lost 2 bases, V lost 0 bases, and 5 bases had no gene match. The CDR3 sequence is 18 residues long. In germline, CDR1 is SGDLS, CDR2 YYNGEE. CDR3 sequence (DNA): TGTGCCAGCAGCGTAGCTGGGGGACTAGCGGGGGGACAAGAGACCCAGTACTTC. Translating it yields CASSVAGGLAGGQETQYF.

The rearrangement links TRBV28 to TRBJ1-1, with 7 bases aligning to TRBD1. The length of the CDR3 is 18 residues. The J segment lost 0 bases and the V segment lost 6 bases, leaving 16 bases of the junction unmatched. Germline values: CDR1 MDHEN, CDR2 SYDVKM. CDR3 loop: CASSHFSLQGSMNTEAFF. CDR3 nucleotides: TGTGCCAGCAGCCACTTCTCCTTACAGGGGTCCATGAACACTGAAGCTTTCTTT. The full variable domain, with the rest looked up from reference TRBV28 and TRBJ1-1, is DVKVTQSSRYLVKRTGEKVFLECVQDMDHENMFWYRQDPGLGLRLIYFSYDVKMKEKGDIPEGYSVSREKKERFSLILESASTNQTSMYLCASSHFSLQGSMNTEAFFGQGTRLTVV.

The chain joins TRBV5-6 to TRBJ2-7, with TRBD2 as a possible D gene (5 bases). Trimming shortened V by 1 base and J by 5 bases, and 16 bases separated the two germline ends. In germline, CDR1 is SGHDT, CDR2 YYEEEE. The CDR3 extends over 15 amino acids. CDR3 protein: CASSLRFRGPDEQYF. In DNA form, the CDR3 reads TGTGCCAGCAGCTTGAGGTTTAGAGGGCCCGACGAGCAGTACTTC.

This chain joins TRBV14 and TRBJ1-6, with TRBD1 identical over 7 bases. Losses at the gene ends were 3 bases for V and 3 bases for J; bases not matched to a gene: 8. Germline values: CDR1 SGHDN, CDR2 FVKESK. The CDR3 sequence is 17 residues long. CDR3 region: CASSHRRDRDYNSPLHF. The CDR3, as DNA: TGTGCCAGCAGCCATCGCCGGGACAGAGACTATAATTCACCCCTCCACTTT.

This chain joins TRBV6-1 and TRBJ2-4; no reliable D call. With 5 bases removed from V and 5 bases from J, the gap between germline ends came to 10 bases. Germline lookup yields CDR1 MNHNS and CDR2 SASEGT. The length of the CDR3 is 13 residues. CDR3 protein: CASSQWAQNIQYF. The CDR3 DNA reads as TGTGCCAGCAGTCAGTGGGCCCAAAACATTCAGTACTTC.

The V call is TRBV6-1, the J call TRBJ2-7, with 9 bases fitting TRBD1. Germline V gene data show CDR1 as MNHNS and CDR2 as SASEGT. The CDR3 covers 15 residues. V shed 2 bases and J 5 bases; nucleotides not matched to a gene: 7. This chain's CDR3 is CASSEFGTGSDEQYF. CDR3 sequence (DNA): TGTGCCAGCAGTGAATTTGGGACAGGGTCGGACGAGCAGTACTTC.

V is TRBV5-6 and J is TRBJ1-1, with unresolved D. Germline CDR1 and CDR2: SGHDT and YYEEEE. The CDR3 is 17 residues long. Trimming left V 0 bases short and J 1 base short, with 16 bases between. DNA for the CDR3: TGTGCCAGCAGCTTGGGGGAGCTGGTAGTATCGAACACTGAAGCTTTCTTT. It translates to CASSLGELVVSNTEAFF.

Only one count was recorded for this clone. The chain is built from TRBV7-9 and TRBJ2-3, with 12 bases that match TRBD2. Germline V gene lookup returns CDR1 SEHNR and CDR2 FQNEAQ (reference sequence). The CDR3 consists of 16 residues. J was trimmed by 5 bases and V by 8 bases; bases with no gene match: 11. CDR3 coding DNA: TGTGCCAGCGGGACACCTAGCGGGGGGGCCGGAGATACGCAGTATTTT. This sequence encodes CASGTPSGGAGDTQYF.

The chain is built from TRBV11-2 and TRBJ2-5, with a possible D match to TRBD1 (5 bases). Germline CDR1 SGHAT, CDR2 FQNNGV. The ends were cut back, 5 bases at V and 1 base at J, with 8 bases in the middle. The CDR3 runs 13 residues. The CDR3 region is CASSRQFQETQYF. CDR3 coding DNA: TGTGCCAGCAGCCGACAGTTCCAAGAGACCCAGTACTTC.

The chain uses TRBV7-7 and TRBJ2-5; possible D gene TRBD2, 6 bases. The germline V and J ends were trimmed by 4 bases and 6 bases, with 12 bases remaining between them. The germline gives CDR1 SSHAT, CDR2 FNYEAQ (reference sequence). This CDR3 region has 13 residues. CDR3 residues: CASSSQGGQTQYF. CDR3 sequence (DNA): TGTGCCAGCAGCTCCCAGGGAGGACAGACCCAGTACTTC.

The J gene is TRBJ2-7, the V gene TRBV15; 9 nucleotides match TRBD1. The CDR3 totals 16 residues. Germline CDR1 reads LNHNV; CDR2 reads YYDKDF (reference sequence). V lost 0 bases and J lost 5; bases outside the gene matches: 8. The CDR3 protein is CATSRDWGQGFNEQYF. CDR3 sequence (DNA): TGTGCCACCAGCAGAGATTGGGGACAGGGTTTCAACGAGCAGTACTTC.

The chain carries TRBV19 and TRBJ1-1; D unresolved. Germline-derived CDR1 and CDR2 are LNHDA and SQIVND (reference sequence). Trimming took off 4 bases at V and 1 base at J, with 10 bases between the two ends. CDR3 length: 14 residues. The CDR3: CASSTQAGNTEAFF. In DNA, the CDR3 is TGTGCCAGTAGTACCCAGGCTGGGAACACTGAAGCTTTCTTT. The full variable domain, in which reference TRBV19 and TRBJ1-1 provide the parts outside the CDR3, is DGGITQSPKYLFRKEGQNVTLSCEQNLNHDAMYWYRQDPGQGLRLIYYSQIVNDFQKGDIAEGYSVSREKKESFPLTVTSAQKNPTAFYLCASSTQAGNTEAFFGQGTRLTVV.

The chain joins TRBV27 to TRBJ2-7; 9 bases line up with TRBD1. From germline, CDR1 is MNHEY and CDR2 SMNVEV (reference sequence). Trimming at V came to 6 bases and at J to 1 base, leaving 10 bases not matched to a gene. The CDR3 contains 16 residues. CDR3 residues: CASSLHPGTGSYEQYF. CDR3 DNA: TGTGCCAGCAGCCTACACCCCGGGACAGGGTCCTACGAGCAGTACTTC.

The V call is TRBV11-2, the J call TRBJ1-5, with D maybe TRBD1 (6 bases). This CDR3 comprises 16 residues. The germline V gene has CDR1 SGHAT and CDR2 FQNNGV. The V end was cut by 4 bases, the J end by 4 bases, with 17 bases between. The CDR3 DNA reads as TGTGCCAGCAGCTCGCTAGGGGGAACGGGGAATCAGCCCCAGCATTTT. It yields the protein CASSSLGGTGNQPQHF.

V usage is TRBV13 and J usage is TRBJ2-3, with 8 bases identical to TRBD2. Germline CDR1 is PRHDT and CDR2 is FYEKMQ (reference sequence). The CDR3 has 16 amino acids. With 5 bases clipped from V and 1 base from J, the junction kept 8 bases outside the gene matches. CDR3: CASSPGLAGGTDTQYF. The CDR3 nucleotides are TGTGCCAGCAGCCCCGGACTAGCCGGAGGCACAGATACGCAGTATTTT. Based on the CDR3 plus reference TRBV13 and TRBJ2-3, the full variable domain is AAGVIQSPRHLIKEKRETATLKCYPIPRHDTVYWYQQGPGQDPQFLISFYEKMQSDKGSIPDRFSAQQFSDYHSELNMSSLELGDSALYFCASSPGLAGGTDTQYFGPGTRLTVL.

The V and J genes are TRBV2 and TRBJ2-7; 9 bases fit TRBD2. Trimming took 7 bases from V and 6 from J; bases not matched to a gene: 10. CDR1 is SNHLY, CDR2 FYNNEI, per germline. The CDR3 runs 14 residues. The CDR3 reads CASTPAGGVLEQYF. CDR3 sequence (DNA): TGTGCCAGCACCCCCGCGGGGGGGGTCCTCGAGCAGTACTTC.